This T cell receptor beta chain stems from a study of molecular identifiers for immune sequencing clone quantification. Each CDR3 protein gets one entry after TCRdb re-called the PCR reads with MiXCR. The table records around 460,000 distinct CDR3 sequences, around 23% of them present only once. This clonotype was observed a handful of times. Sample: naive CD8+ T cells from blood, with Jurkat cell RNA spiked in. Subset described: FACS-sorted CD8+CD4-CCR7+CD45RA+ naive T cells. The receptor comes from a human donor in good health. Some libraries in this study had Jurkat cell RNA spiked in.

The CDR3 spells CASRRNYGNEAFF. CDR3 coding DNA: TGTGCCAGTAGACGGAACTACGGGAATGAAGCTTTCTTT. The J gene is TRBJ1-1, the V gene TRBV19; no definite D call. The CDR3 is made up of 13 amino acids. Per germline, CDR1 LNHDA and CDR2 SQIVND (reference sequence). Trimming left V 6 bases short and J 7 bases short, with 15 bases between.